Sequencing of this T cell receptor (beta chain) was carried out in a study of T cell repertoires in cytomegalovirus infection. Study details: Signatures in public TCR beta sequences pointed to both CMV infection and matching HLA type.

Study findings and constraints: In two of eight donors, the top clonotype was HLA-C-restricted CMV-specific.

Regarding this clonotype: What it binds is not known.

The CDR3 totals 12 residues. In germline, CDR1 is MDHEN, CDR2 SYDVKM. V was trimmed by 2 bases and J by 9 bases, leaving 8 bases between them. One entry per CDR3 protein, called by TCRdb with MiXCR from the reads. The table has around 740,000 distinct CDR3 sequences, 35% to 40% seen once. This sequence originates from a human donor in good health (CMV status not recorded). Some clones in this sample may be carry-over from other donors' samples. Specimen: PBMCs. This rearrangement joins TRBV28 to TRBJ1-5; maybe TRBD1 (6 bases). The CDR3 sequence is CASSLEGGPQHF. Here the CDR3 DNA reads TGTGCCAGCAGTTTAGAGGGGGGGCCCCAGCATTTT.